A single sample gave rise to the 23 T cell receptor beta chains below, sequenced in a study of T cells in Graves' hyperthyroidism and ophthalmopathy. RNA transcripts served as the template for amplifying TCR beta CDR3 regions. When the TCR CDR3 underwent first-round RT-PCR, the HTBI primer set was used. In TCRdb, the multiplex PCR reads were re-called with MiXCR into one record per CDR3 protein. The repertoire consists of about 610,000 distinct CDR3 sequences, with under 15% occurring once and the leading ten covering around 4.1%. The sample was blood. The receptors shown here come from a woman between 40 and 50 years old with Graves' ophthalmopathy.

This clonotype was seen a few times. The chain has TRBV11-1 and TRBJ1-1; D is possibly TRBD1 (6 bases). This CDR3 comprises 16 residues. The V gene lost 0 bases and the J gene lost 5 bases, with 16 bases spanning the gap. CDR1 and CDR2 (germline): SGHAT, FQDESV (reference sequence). The CDR3 region has the DNA TGTGCCAGCAGCTTAGCGCTCGGGGGCGGAAGAACTGAAGCTTTCTTT. It yields the protein CASSLALGGGRTEAFF.

Only a few counts were recorded for this clonotype. The chain has TRBV6-2 or TRBV6-3 and TRBJ2-7, with a possible D match to TRBD1 (7 bases). V lost 4 bases and J lost 2, with 21 bases in between. The CDR3 has 17 residues. The germline V gene encodes CDR1 MNHEY and CDR2 SVGEGT. This chain's CDR3 is CASSSLTGARGAYEQYF. In DNA form, the CDR3 reads TGTGCCAGCAGTTCCCTGACAGGAGCCAGGGGGGCCTACGAGCAGTACTTC.

The sample holds a few counts of this clonotype. The chain has TRBV30 and TRBJ2-7; the D is unclear. The CDR3 is made up of 14 amino acids. V shed 1 base and J shed 3 bases, with 13 bases lying between them. Germline lookup yields CDR1 GTSNPN and CDR2 SVGIG (reference sequence). This chain's CDR3 is CAWSGWESGYEQYF. DNA for the CDR3: TGTGCCTGGAGTGGGTGGGAATCCGGCTACGAGCAGTACTTC.

This clonotype was detected a few times. CDR3 sequence (DNA): TGCAGTGCTAGAGATGTTAGGAGCGGGTTTTACAATGAGCAGTTCTTC. It encodes CSARDVRSGFYNEQFF. The gene calls are TRBV20-1 and TRBJ2-1, with D possibly TRBD2 on 6 matching bases. From germline, CDR1 is DFQATT and CDR2 SNEGSKA (reference sequence). CDR3 size: 16 residues. The V and J ends lost 0 bases and 4 bases respectively, with 16 bases between them.

Ten or more counts support this clonotype. The chain carries TRBV9 and TRBJ1-1, with D unresolved. The length of the CDR3 is 15 residues. CDR1 is SGDLS, CDR2 YYNGEE, per germline. With 4 bases removed from V and 4 bases from J, the gap between germline ends came to 17 bases. Written as DNA, the CDR3 is TGTGCCAGCAGCCTGGAGGCAGGAGGGTTCACTGAAGCTTTCTTT. Translation gives CASSLEAGGFTEAFF.

This clonotype was counted only a few times. This chain joins TRBV29-1 and TRBJ2-7; D remains ambiguous. CDR1 and CDR2 (germline): SQVTM, ANQGSEA. V was cut by 3 bases and J by 8 bases, with 20 bases left in between. This CDR3 spans 14 amino acids. The CDR3 nucleotides are TGCAGCGTTGACCTCGGCAGAGGCTCTCCGAAGCAGTACTTC. Amino acids: CSVDLGRGSPKQYF.

This clonotype was seen ten or more times. This chain links TRBV27 with TRBJ2-5, with 14 positions matching TRBD2. The ends lost 5 bases at V and 4 bases at J; junction bases unmatched: 3. This CDR3 region has 15 residues. Germline V lookup: CDR1 MNHEY, CDR2 SMNVEV (reference sequence). DNA for the CDR3: TGTGCCAGCAGTCTCGGGACTAGCGGGAGAGAGACCCAGTACTTC. Its translation is CASSLGTSGRETQYF.

This clonotype was detected ten times or more. This chain uses TRBV30 with TRBJ2-7, with D unclear. The CDR3 extends over 15 amino acids. Trimming removed 1 base at V and 0 bases at J, with 13 bases between. Germline-derived CDR1 and CDR2 are GTSNPN and SVGIG (reference sequence). CDR3 sequence (DNA): TGTGCCTGGAGTGCCGATACTAAGAGCTCCTACGAGCAGTACTTC. Amino acids: CAWSADTKSSYEQYF.

The gene calls are TRBV12-3 or TRBV12-4 and TRBJ2-7; 10 bases agree with TRBD1. This CDR3 contains 13 residues. The V segment lost 11 bases and the J segment 7 bases; nucleotides outside the gene matches: 11. CDR3 protein: CASAGQGFWEQYF. CDR3 DNA sequence: TGTGCCTCCGCGGGACAGGGGTTTTGGGAGCAGTACTTC.

The rearrangement joins TRBV12-3 or TRBV12-4 to TRBJ1-5, with 7 positions matching TRBD1. V lost 5 bases, J lost 0 bases, and 7 bases stayed unmatched. This CDR3 is built from 16 residues. The CDR3 loop reads CASSGGQFHSNQPQHF. CDR3 nucleotide sequence: TGTGCCAGCAGTGGGGGACAGTTCCATAGCAATCAGCCCCAGCATTTT.

In this sample, this clonotype turned up many times. The junction shows a germline mismatch at one end, possibly a read error. The gene calls are TRBV28 and TRBJ2-7; 8 bases align to TRBD1. This CDR3 region has 14 residues. Germline CDR1 MDHEN, CDR2 SYDVKM. The chain's CDR3 is CASRRQGLSHEQYF. CDR3 coding DNA: TGTGCCAGCAGGAGACAGGGGCTCTCCCACGAGCAGTACTTC. The full variable domain, with the rest looked up from reference TRBV28 and TRBJ2-7, is DVKVTQSSRYLVKRTGEKVFLECVQDMDHENMFWYRQDPGLGLRLIYFSYDVKMKEKGDIPEGYSVSREKKERFSLILESASTNQTSMYLCASRRQGLSHEQYFGPGTRLTVT.

This clonotype was seen more than once but under ten times. The V and J genes are TRBV12-3 or TRBV12-4 and TRBJ2-5; 9 nucleotides match TRBD2. This CDR3 region has 15 residues. Trimming removed 5 bases from V and 4 bases from J; junction bases left unmatched: 8. This CDR3 is CASSGTSGLGETQYF. The CDR3 DNA is TGTGCCAGCAGTGGAACTAGCGGGCTGGGAGAGACCCAGTACTTC.

This clonotype was detected many times. The rearrangement uses TRBV9 and TRBJ2-7, with D perhaps TRBD1 (5 bases). V was pared by 0 bases and J by 7 bases, with 17 bases between. CDR3 length: 15 residues. Germline V lookup: CDR1 SGDLS, CDR2 YYNGEE. The CDR3 loop is CASSVDPTRDSEQYF. The CDR3 DNA follows: TGTGCCAGCAGCGTAGACCCGACACGTGACAGTGAGCAGTACTTC.

V is TRBV27 and J is TRBJ2-7; D unresolved. Germline lookup yields CDR1 MNHEY and CDR2 SMNVEV (reference sequence). Trimming pared 0 bases from V and 3 bases from J, leaving 12 bases between. The CDR3 has 15 amino acids. The CDR3 sequence is CASSLSQALRYEQYF. CDR3 bases: TGTGCCAGCAGTTTATCGCAGGCCCTCCGCTACGAGCAGTACTTC.

The chain links TRBV12-5 to TRBJ1-5; D is perhaps TRBD1 (6 bases). The CDR3 consists of 15 residues. The V and J ends lost 5 bases and 0 bases respectively, with 11 bases between them. Germline loops: CDR1 LGHNT, CDR2 FRNRAP. This chain's CDR3 is CASGQGQNSNQPQHF. Here the CDR3 DNA reads TGTGCTAGTGGTCAAGGACAGAATAGCAATCAGCCCCAGCATTTT.

As concerns this clonotype: Mismatch with germline at one junction end may stem from a read error. This sequence joins TRBV6-1 and TRBJ2-2; D is perhaps TRBD2 (6 bases). The CDR3 has 13 amino acids. Germline V gene data show CDR1 as MNHNS and CDR2 as SASEGT. CDR3 DNA sequence: TGTGCCAGCAGCTGGCAGCGCACCGGGGGGCTGTTTTTT. Protein sequence: CASSWQRTGGLFF.

This clonotype was detected many times. This chain links TRBV28 with TRBJ1-5; 7 nucleotides line up with TRBD1. CDR3 length: 16 amino acids. Germline-derived CDR1 and CDR2 are MDHEN and SYDVKM. With V trimmed by 3 bases and J by 0 bases, 5 bases remained unmatched. CDR3: CASSFWDRYSNQPQHF. The CDR3 nucleotides read TGTGCCAGCAGTTTTTGGGACAGATATAGCAATCAGCCCCAGCATTTT.

This clonotype occurred a few times. CDR3 amino acids: CSALMTGFSYEQYF. CDR3 nucleotides: TGCAGTGCACTTATGACAGGGTTCTCCTACGAGCAGTACTTC. V gene TRBV20-1 combines with J gene TRBJ2-7, with 7 positions matching TRBD1. CDR3 length: 14 amino acids. From germline, CDR1 is DFQATT and CDR2 SNEGSKA (reference sequence). The junction had 8 bases not matched to a gene; V was cut back by 6 bases and J by 0 bases.

This clonotype has ten or more counts. This chain links TRBV5-1 with TRBJ1-1, with TRBD1 identical over 9 bases. CDR3 length: 15 amino acids. From germline, CDR1 is SGHRS and CDR2 YFSETQ. V was pared by 3 bases and J by 4 bases, with 7 bases of the junction left unmatched. The CDR3 loop reads CASSYGTGSGTEAFF. The CDR3 nucleotides read TGCGCCAGCAGCTACGGGACAGGGTCGGGCACTGAAGCTTTCTTT.

This clonotype was observed many times. V usage is TRBV7-9 and J usage is TRBJ1-5, with unresolved D. Trimming cost V 5 bases and J 6 bases, with 8 bases left between them. This CDR3 has 12 amino acids. Germline assignment: CDR1 SEHNR and CDR2 FQNEAQ (reference sequence). The CDR3 DNA follows: TGTGCCAGCAGCCAGTGGGTTCAGCCCCAGCATTTT. It encodes CASSQWVQPQHF.

In its sample, this clonotype was seen many times. The chain combines TRBV19 with TRBJ1-1, with a possible D match to TRBD1 (6 bases). Germline V gene data show CDR1 as LNHDA and CDR2 as SQIVND (reference sequence). V lost 3 bases and J lost 4, with 12 bases in between. The CDR3 length is 14 residues. The DNA of the CDR3 is TGTGCCAGTAGTATCGGGCAGGGGCGCACTGAAGCTTTCTTT. It specifies CASSIGQGRTEAFF.

There are many counts of this clonotype. This chain connects TRBV27 to TRBJ2-7; 11 bases fit TRBD2. Germline trimming cut 6 bases from V and 0 bases from J; bases unmatched to any gene: 10. Germline CDR1 is MNHEY and CDR2 is SMNVEV (reference sequence). The CDR3 is made up of 17 amino acids. This CDR3 reads CASSYSLAGGLSYEQYF. The CDR3 DNA follows: TGTGCCAGCAGCTACTCGCTAGCGGGAGGTCTCTCCTACGAGCAGTACTTC.

This clonotype was counted between two and nine times. The rearrangement links TRBV28 to TRBJ2-7; 11 bases agree with TRBD2. The V segment lost 6 bases and the J segment 1 base; nucleotides outside the gene matches: 11. Germline V gene lookup returns CDR1 MDHEN and CDR2 SYDVKM. This CDR3 comprises 17 residues. CDR3 loop: CASSRRRTSGLSYEQYF. The CDR3 nucleotides are TGTGCCAGCAGCCGACGGAGGACTAGCGGGCTATCCTACGAGCAGTACTTC.